The sequence of this TCR beta chain was determined in a study of blood T cell repertoires in COVID-19. In the study overall: Researchers got acute and convalescent COVID-19 samples from the United States, Italy and Spain. From T cells, B-cell-depleted T cells, or PBMCs came the material, which was cDNA or gDNA.

This CDR3 comprises 16 residues. Germline trimming cut 3 bases from V and 1 base from J; bases unmatched to any gene: 8. Looked up from germline, CDR1 is SGHVS and CDR2 is FQNEAQ. Original processing notes: From reference gene primer amplification, estimates of nucleated cell counts were derived. TCRdb keeps only in-frame clones here, not all; method: immunoSEQ multiplex PCR. V, J and clone size were drawn from that table, and D and trimming were deduced from the DNA. This sample has more than 100,000 clones, with 87% found just once. The sequencing sample was made of peripheral blood. This clonotype was obtained from a man aged 50-59 years in a cohort sampled during active COVID-19. The rearrangement links TRBV7-8 to TRBJ1-1; TRBD1 matches at 7 bases. The CDR3 protein is CASSFPPGGGNTEAFF. The CDR3 DNA reads TGTGCCAGCAGCTTCCCGCCAGGGGGTGGGAACACTGAAGCTTTCTTT.